This T cell receptor beta chain was retrieved from a study of T cell changes during pregnancy in multiple sclerosis. V lost 1 base and J lost 1, with 7 bases in between. Germline loops: CDR1 SGHVS, CDR2 FQNEAQ. The CDR3 contains 14 residues. The repertoire was sequenced with immunoSEQ multiplex PCR; TCRdb's copy has only in-frame clones and lacks some. This sample has more than 25,000 clones, with around 90% found just once. The clonotype originates from a female donor with multiple sclerosis, enrolled in a pregnancy study. The sequenced sample was CD8+ T cells from peripheral blood mononuclear cells, obtained in the first trimester of pregnancy. The chain couples TRBV7-8 to TRBJ1-2; perhaps TRBD1 as D (5 bases). The CDR3 nucleotides read TGTGCCAGCAGCTTAGGGGGCCTTAACTATGGCTACACCTTC. Translated, it gives CASSLGGLNYGYTF.